The 23 T cell receptor beta chains below were found in one sample sequenced in a study of blood T cell repertoires in COVID-19 (dated by TCRdb to about 2020). Library preparation employed the immunoSEQ multiplex PCR assay. Sourced from immuneACCESS, this table was stored by TCRdb with only in-frame sequences that have V and J called. A share of the clones is absent; for the studies checked, an unresolved V gene accounts for under half, and the remainder has no known explanation. The sample data list about 210,000 clones, and almost 85% of these were observed just once. Jointly, the top ten make up approximately 8% of the sample. The sample comprised peripheral blood. The receptors here all came from a woman aged 45-59 years with active or convalescent COVID-19.

The V call is TRBV5-6, the J call TRBJ1-1; 8 bases are shared with TRBD1. Germline V gene sequence: CDR1 SGHDT, CDR2 YYEEEE. V trimming: 4 bases; J trimming: 10 bases; junction bases outside the gene matches: 9. The CDR3 length is 13 residues. Here the CDR3 reads CASSPTRGRGAFF. The CDR3 DNA follows: TGTGCCAGCAGCCCGACCAGGGGGCGGGGAGCTTTCTTT.

This clone occurred a few times. This chain links TRBV19 with TRBJ2-7, with D perhaps TRBD1 (7 bases). V dropped 2 bases and J dropped 4 bases, with 12 bases sitting between them. CDR1 and CDR2 from the germline V gene are LNHDA and SQIVND (reference sequence). The CDR3 extends over 14 amino acids. The CDR3 DNA reads TGTGCCAGTAGTATACGTCAGGGGGGTTACGAGCAGTACTTC. Translated: CASSIRQGGYEQYF.

The chain recombines TRBV5-1 with TRBJ1-1; 8 bases line up with TRBD1. Trimming removed 4 bases from V and 3 bases from J; junction bases left unmatched: 2. Germline CDR1 reads SGHRS; CDR2 reads YFSETQ. The CDR3 is 13 residues long. CDR3 amino acids: CASSGQGHTEAFF. The CDR3 coding sequence is TGCGCCAGCAGCGGACAGGGCCACACTGAAGCTTTCTTT.

This chain joins TRBV28 and TRBJ2-7; TRBD2 is a possible D gene (5 bases). The V gene lost 5 bases and the J gene lost 0 bases, with 17 bases spanning the gap. CDR1 and CDR2 (germline): MDHEN, SYDVKM. This CDR3 comprises 16 residues. DNA of the CDR3: TGTGCCAGCAGTGGTACTAGTCTTGGAGGCTCCTACGAGCAGTACGTC. The encoded protein is CASSGTSLGGSYEQYV.

The CDR3 loop reads CAGRDGTEVPVLTF. The CDR3 nucleotides read TGTGCCGGAAGAGACGGGACAGAGGTTCCCGTCCTGACTTTC. The V gene is TRBV5-8, the J gene TRBJ2-6; 7 bases fit TRBD1. The CDR3 has 14 amino acids. The V and J ends lost 10 bases and 12 bases, in that order; junction bases with no gene match: 16. Germline CDR1 reads SGHTS; CDR2 reads YDEGEE.

V is TRBV5-4 and J is TRBJ2-3; 13 bases map to TRBD2. Trimming at V came to 4 bases and at J to 1 base, leaving 15 bases not matched to a gene. Germline V gives CDR1 SGHNT, CDR2 YYREEE (reference sequence). This CDR3 is built from 20 residues. CDR3 DNA sequence: TGTGCCAGCAGCCCGAGACTAGCGGGAGGACAATTTATAGGCACAGATACGCAGTATTTT. It is translated as CASSPRLAGGQFIGTDTQYF.

As for this clone: This sample also contains other DNA sequences that code for the same CDR3. V is TRBV9 and J is TRBJ2-7, with 7 bases identical to TRBD1. Germline V CDR1 and CDR2: SGDLS, YYNGEE. The J segment lost 4 bases and the V segment lost 2 bases, leaving 6 bases of the junction unmatched. The CDR3 length is 14 residues. CDR3 loop: CASSVGDRTYEQYF. The CDR3 nucleotides are TGTGCCAGCAGCGTGGGGGACAGAACTTACGAGCAGTACTTC.

The V and J genes are TRBV10-2 and TRBJ1-2; 7 bases align to TRBD1. The CDR3 consists of 15 residues. CDR1 WSHSY and CDR2 SAAADI come from the germline V gene. J was trimmed by 5 bases and V by 7 bases; bases with no gene match: 13. The CDR3 loop is CASIAEGAIGYGYTF. The CDR3 DNA sequence: TGCGCCAGCATAGCGGAGGGGGCAATAGGGTATGGCTACACCTTC.

The chain is built from TRBV9 and TRBJ2-2; D might be TRBD2 (6 bases). Germline CDR1 and CDR2: SGDLS and YYNGEE. This CDR3 contains 14 residues. Between the trimmed V and J ends, which lost 5 bases and 0 bases, there was a span of 8 bases. The CDR3 is CASRGGTNTGELFF. As DNA, the CDR3 is TGTGCCAGCAGAGGAGGGACGAACACCGGGGAGCTGTTTTTT.

This chain joins TRBV6-1 and TRBJ1-4, with a possible D match to TRBD1 (6 bases). Germline assignment: CDR1 MNHNS and CDR2 SASEGT. Trimming pared 2 bases from V and 3 bases from J, leaving 16 bases between. The CDR3 is 17 residues long. The CDR3 DNA is TGTGCCAGCAGTGAAAGGGGGACCGGGAGGGCTAATGAAAAACTGTTTTTT. It yields the protein CASSERGTGRANEKLFF.

The genes are TRBV9 and TRBJ2-1; 9 positions match TRBD1. Germline assignment: CDR1 SGDLS and CDR2 YYNGEE. The ends lost 1 base at V and 5 bases at J; junction bases unmatched: 4. This CDR3 contains 15 residues. This chain's CDR3 is CASSVRDRVDNEQFF. The CDR3 DNA sequence: TGTGCCAGCAGCGTACGGGACAGGGTTGACAATGAGCAGTTCTTC.

Concerning this clone itself: The junction and the germline gene differ at one end; a read error may be behind it. V is TRBV28 and J is TRBJ2-7; 13 nucleotides agree with TRBD2. The CDR3 extends over 12 amino acids. Germline CDR1 and CDR2: MDHEN and SYDVKM. DNA of the CDR3: TGTGCCAGCAGCTATGGGACTAGCGGGATTCCCTTC. This codes for CASSYGTSGIPF. The full variable domain, in which reference TRBV28 and TRBJ2-7 provide the parts outside the CDR3, is DVKVTQSSRYLVKRTGEKVFLECVQDMDHENMFWYRQDPGLGLRLIYFSYDVKMKEKGDIPEGYSVSREKKERFSLILESASTNQTSMYLCASSYGTSGIPFGPGTRLTVT.

Here the CDR3 DNA reads TGTGCCAGCAGCCTAGGGGGGCTTAATGAAAAACTGTTTTTT. Amino acids: CASSLGGLNEKLFF. The chain carries TRBV7-9 and TRBJ1-4; tentatively, D is TRBD1 (6 bases). The germline V and J ends were trimmed by 5 bases and 4 bases, with 11 bases remaining between them. Germline V gene data show CDR1 as SEHNR and CDR2 as FQNEAQ (reference sequence). This CDR3 comprises 14 residues.

The V gene is TRBV7-8, the J gene TRBJ2-7, with 13 bases matching TRBD2. The germline V gene encodes CDR1 SGHVS and CDR2 FQNEAQ. The ends lost 5 bases at V and 7 bases at J; junction bases unmatched: 5. The length of the CDR3 is 14 residues. DNA for the CDR3: TGTGCCAGCAGCCATGGACTAGCGGGGGAGGAGCAGTACGTC. Translated, it gives CASSHGLAGEEQYV.

V gene TRBV12-5 combines with J gene TRBJ1-6, with D maybe TRBD1 (5 bases). V lost 3 bases and J lost 0, with 12 bases in between. The CDR3 contains 17 residues. CDR1 is LGHNT, CDR2 FRNRAP, per germline. The CDR3 sequence is CASGLNGGGSYNSPLHF. In nucleotides, the CDR3 is TGTGCTAGTGGTTTAAATGGGGGAGGCTCCTATAATTCACCCCTCCACTTT.

This clone occurred a few times. The chain is built from TRBV27 and TRBJ1-1; D is unresolved. Trimming removed 10 bases at V and 0 bases at J, with 12 bases between. Germline loops: CDR1 MNHEY, CDR2 SMNVEV (reference sequence). The CDR3 runs 13 residues. DNA of the CDR3: TGTGCCACCCCGGTTGGTGTGAACACTGAAGCTTTCTTT. Translated: CATPVGVNTEAFF.

V gene TRBV5-4 combines with J gene TRBJ2-7; D uncertain. V shed 4 bases and J shed 6 bases, with 14 bases lying between them. CDR1 and CDR2 from the germline V gene are SGHNT and YYREEE (reference sequence). The CDR3 totals 13 residues. For the CDR3, the DNA is TGTGCCAGCAGCCGACCCCCGTCAGGCGAGCAGTACGTC. Encoded protein: CASSRPPSGEQYV.

The genes are TRBV28 and TRBJ1-5; the D is unclear. The germline V and J ends were trimmed by 3 bases and 4 bases, with 10 bases remaining between them. Germline V gives CDR1 MDHEN, CDR2 SYDVKM. The length of the CDR3 is 14 residues. CDR3 nucleotides: TGTGCCAGCAGTTTTGGAGCTGCAAATCAGCCCCAGCATTTT. Translation gives CASSFGAANQPQHF.

The chain uses TRBV10-2 and TRBJ2-7, with TRBD1 as a possible D gene (5 bases). V was trimmed by 6 bases and J by 3 bases, leaving 12 bases between them. CDR3 size: 13 residues. Per the germline V gene, CDR1 is WSHSY and CDR2 is SAAADI. The CDR3 DNA reads as TGCGCCAGCAGCCAGGGATCCCACTACGAGCAGTACTTC. Protein sequence: CASSQGSHYEQYF.

This clone turned up a few times. This rearrangement joins TRBV5-1 to TRBJ2-3; 8 bases agree with TRBD2. The CDR3 extends over 16 amino acids. With V trimmed by 2 bases and J by 1 base, 6 bases remained unmatched. Germline V gene lookup returns CDR1 SGHRS and CDR2 YFSETQ. DNA for the CDR3: TGCGCCAGCAGCTTTAAGCGGGGGACGGGCACAGATACGCAGTATTTT. This translates into CASSFKRGTGTDTQYF.

As concerns this clone: Other DNA sequences from this sample encode an identical CDR3 as well. The chain carries TRBV18 and TRBJ1-1; TRBD1 matches 8 bases. The CDR3 sequence is 13 residues long. Germline CDR1 and CDR2: KGHSH and LQKENI. The J segment lost 4 bases and the V segment lost 3 bases, leaving 1 base of the junction unmatched. CDR3 in amino acids: CASSPTGGTEAFF. CDR3 bases: TGTGCCAGCTCACCTACAGGGGGCACTGAAGCTTTCTTT.

The chain has TRBV6-1 and TRBJ2-7, with TRBD1 matching over 9 bases. The V gene's germline CDR1 is MNHNS and CDR2 SASEGT. The CDR3 has 16 residues. V trimming: 2 bases; J trimming: 2 bases; junction bases outside the gene matches: 7. As DNA, the CDR3 is TGTGCCAGCAGTGAACCCGACAGGGGGAGCCCCTACGAGCAGTACGTC. Protein: CASSEPDRGSPYEQYV.

A few counts support this clone. J is TRBJ1-2 and V is TRBV14; the D is unclear. This CDR3 comprises 16 residues. Trimming shortened V by 0 bases and J by 0 bases, and 11 bases separated the two germline ends. The V gene's germline CDR1 is SGHDN and CDR2 FVKESK. CDR3 amino acids: CASSQDLVESNYGYTF. DNA for the CDR3: TGTGCCAGCAGCCAAGACCTCGTAGAATCTAACTATGGCTACACCTTC.